Following are 5 T cell receptor beta chains from one sample sequenced in a study of blood T cell repertoires in COVID-19. The method was immunoSEQ multiplex PCR; TCRdb's version includes in-frame clones alone and lacks a portion of them. This table holds 310,000 or so clones, more than 75% found once. The sample consisted of peripheral blood. The origin of the receptors is a woman aged 25 to 45 who had recovered from COVID-19.

The CDR3: CATSDFLSTSGRTTGELFF. As DNA, the CDR3 is TGTGCCACCAGTGACTTCTTATCGACTAGCGGGAGGACCACCGGGGAGCTGTTTTTT. The genes are TRBV24-1 and TRBJ2-2; TRBD2 matches at 13 bases. Unmatched junction bases numbered 11, after V lost 4 bases and J lost 4 bases. The length of the CDR3 is 19 residues. The germline V gene has CDR1 KGHDR and CDR2 SFDVKD.

The V and J genes are TRBV10-2 and TRBJ1-3; D is unresolved. The germline V and J ends were trimmed by 6 bases and 7 bases, with 4 bases remaining between them. CDR3 length: 10 residues. Germline V lookup: CDR1 WSHSY, CDR2 SAAADI. CDR3 loop: CASSGNTIYF. The DNA for the CDR3 is TGCGCCAGCAGCGGGAACACCATATATTTT.

V is TRBV6-1 and J is TRBJ1-2, with a weak D call TRBD1 (6 bases). V was shortened by 2 bases and J by 4 bases, with 14 bases between the two germline ends. CDR1 and CDR2 from the germline V gene are MNHNS and SASEGT. The CDR3 consists of 15 residues. This chain's CDR3 is CASSELATGPYGYTF. The CDR3 nucleotides are TGTGCCAGCAGTGAATTAGCGACAGGCCCCTATGGCTACACCTTC.

The rearrangement uses TRBV28 and TRBJ2-7, with D perhaps TRBD1 (5 bases). This CDR3 has 14 residues. V lost 8 bases and J 1 base, leaving 15 bases between the germline ends. Germline assignment: CDR1 MDHEN and CDR2 SYDVKM. The CDR3 DNA sequence: TGTGCCAGCTATTCGGCGACAGTTTCCTACGAGCAGTACTTC. This sequence encodes CASYSATVSYEQYF. Using reference TRBV28 and TRBJ2-7 for the parts outside the CDR3, the full variable domain is DVKVTQSSRYLVKRTGEKVFLECVQDMDHENMFWYRQDPGLGLRLIYFSYDVKMKEKGDIPEGYSVSREKKERFSLILESASTNQTSMYLCASYSATVSYEQYFGPGTRLTVT.

The chain carries TRBV5-1 and TRBJ1-1; D is undetermined. The CDR3 is 13 residues long. The V end lost 6 bases, the J end lost 2 bases, and 11 bases lay between the germline ends. Germline CDR1 is SGHRS and CDR2 is YFSETQ. CDR3 bases: TGCGCCAGCACGTTAGCTGATAACACTGAAGCTTTCTTT. It yields the protein CASTLADNTEAFF.